This is a list of T cell receptor beta chains from one sample in a study of T cell changes during pregnancy in multiple sclerosis. Repertoires were generated with immunoSEQ multiplex PCR, while TCRdb's copy carries only in-frame clones and drops some. The sample includes approximately 100,000 clones, 94% of them seen just once. This specimen consisted of peripheral blood, obtained before pregnancy. The receptors stem from a female donor with multiple sclerosis, enrolled in a pregnancy study. The CDR3 runs from the conserved cysteine through the conserved F or W. D genes are given only for firm matches. Size is omitted from some rows. Given values are once, few, many or a class for expanded clones.

>TRBV5-1|TRBJ2-3|-|-|13
CASSLGGEDTQYF
TGCGCCAGCAGCTTGGGGGGGGAGGATACGCAGTATTTT
>TRBV6-1|TRBJ2-1|-|-|13
CASRPRDFSEQFF
TGTGCCAGCAGGCCCCGGGATTTCAGTGAGCAGTTCTTC
>TRBV7-2|TRBJ2-1|-|TRBD2|18
CASSLGTSGILRNNEQFF
TGTGCCAGCAGCTTAGGGACTAGCGGGATTTTGAGGAACAATGAGCAGTTCTTC
>TRBV18|TRBJ2-5|-|TRBD2|15
CASSAGASGQETQYF
TGTGCCAGCTCAGCCGGGGCTAGCGGTCAAGAGACCCAGTACTTC
>TRBV14|TRBJ1-5|-|TRBD1|13
CASSTGGGEPQHF
TGTGCCAGCAGCACAGGGGGAGGGGAGCCCCAGCATTTT
>TRBV5-4|TRBJ2-2|once|-|12
CASSGESGELFF
TGTGCCAGCAGCGGGGAGAGCGGGGAGCTGTTTTTT
>TRBV27|TRBJ2-7|-|TRBD2|15
CASSFSSSGIAEQYF
TGTGCCAGCAGTTTTTCGTCTAGCGGTATCGCCGAGCAGTACTTC
>TRBV19|TRBJ2-7|-|TRBD1|13
CASSGTGSYEQYF
TGTGCCAGTAGTGGGACAGGGTCCTACGAGCAGTACTTC
>TRBV30|TRBJ2-7|once|TRBD1|18
CAWSPRLIAPGQHYEQYF
TGTGCCTGGAGTCCCCGTCTTATTGCCCCGGGACAGCACTACGAGCAGTACTTC
>TRBV11-2|TRBJ2-1|once|TRBD2|14
CASEGLAGVDEQFF
TGTGCCTCAGAGGGACTAGCGGGAGTCGATGAGCAGTTCTTC
>TRBV19|TRBJ2-5|-|TRBD2|18
CASSGSIPGLVLEETQYF
TGTGCCAGTAGTGGATCGATTCCGGGACTAGTCCTTGAAGAGACCCAGTACTTC
>TRBV19|TRBJ2-7|once|TRBD2|16
CASRSLLAGGPGEQYF
TGTGCCAGTCGCTCCCTCTTAGCGGGAGGGCCCGGGGAGCAGTACTTC
>TRBV19|TRBJ2-1|-|-|13
CASSYSSYNEQFF
TGTGCCAGCTCATACAGCTCCTACAATGAGCAGTTCTTC
>TRBV2|TRBJ2-2|once|TRBD2|16
CASSEPRSGGTGELFF
TGTGCCAGCAGTGAACCAAGATCGGGGGGCACCGGGGAGCTGTTTTTT
>TRBV6-1|TRBJ1-1|-|TRBD1|14
CASSPGGVNTEAFF
TGTGCCAGCAGTCCAGGGGGAGTGAACACTGAAGCTTTCTTT
>TRBV9|TRBJ2-7|-|-|15
CASSVAAGSQYEQYF
TGTGCCAGCAGCGTAGCTGCCGGGAGTCAATACGAGCAGTACTTC
>TRBV27|TRBJ1-5|-|-|16
CASSLSGRLSNQPQHF
TGTGCCAGCAGTTTAAGCGGCAGGCTTAGCAATCAGCCCCAGCATTTT
>TRBV6-5|TRBJ1-1|-|TRBD1|14
CASTIDRGVTEAFF
TGTGCCAGCACCATAGACAGGGGGGTCACTGAAGCTTTCTTT
>TRBV21-1|TRBJ2-1|-|-|16
CASSKSRTRARNEQFF
TGTGCCAGCAGCAAATCCAGGACTAGAGCACGGAATGAGCAGTTCTTC
>TRBV30|TRBJ2-7|-|TRBD2|13
CACTSGGSYEQYF
TGTGCCTGTACTAGCGGAGGCTCCTACGAGCAGTACTTC
>TRBV9|TRBJ1-1|-|TRBD1|15
CASSTGTGLNTEAFF
TGTGCCAGCAGCACAGGGACAGGACTGAACACTGAAGCTTTCTTT
>TRBV6-1|TRBJ2-2|-|-|15
CASSENLAPGGELFF
TGTGCCAGCAGTGAAAACCTAGCCCCGGGCGGGGAGCTGTTTTTT
>TRBV9|TRBJ2-7|-|TRBD1|15
CASSLQGQGIYEQYF
TGTGCCAGCAGCCTTCAGGGACAGGGGATCTACGAGCAGTACTTC
>TRBV28|TRBJ1-5|-|-|16
CASSLTGQLSNQPQHF
TGTGCCAGCAGTTTGACCGGACAGCTTAGCAATCAGCCCCAGCATTTT
>TRBV7-9|TRBJ2-7|-|-|13
CASSPAESYEQYF
TGTGCCAGCAGCCCAGCGGAGAGCTACGAGCAGTACTTC
>TRBV13|TRBJ2-5|-|-|11
CASSFGETQYF
TGTGCCAGCAGCTTCGGGGAGACCCAGTACTTC
>TRBV4-1|TRBJ1-1|-|-|15
CASSPFGTLNTEAFF
TGCGCCAGCAGCCCTTTCGGGACTTTGAACACTGAAGCTTTCTTT
>TRBV28|TRBJ1-5|-|-|15
CASSLDWGGGQPQHF
TGTGCCAGCAGTTTAGATTGGGGGGGCGGGCAGCCCCAGCATTTT
>TRBV7-2|TRBJ2-1|-|-|19
CASSLALGSGAFSYNEQFF
TGTGCCAGCAGCTTAGCGTTAGGATCAGGGGCTTTCTCCTACAATGAGCAGTTCTTC
>TRBV2|TRBJ1-1|few|TRBD1|14
CASSYRGANTEAFF
TGTGCCAGCAGTTACAGGGGGGCTAACACTGAAGCTTTCTTT
>TRBV27|TRBJ2-3|-|TRBD2|16
CASSSLLAGSTDTQYF
TGTGCCAGCAGTTCCCTCCTAGCGGGAAGCACAGATACGCAGTATTTT
>TRBV4-3|TRBJ1-1|-|-|16
CASSQETGTLNTEAFF
TGCGCCAGCAGCCAAGAAACCGGGACACTGAACACTGAAGCTTTCTTT
>TRBV5-5|TRBJ1-1|-|TRBD1|16
CASSLSTNGQGAEAFF
TGTGCCAGCAGCTTGTCCACTAACGGACAGGGGGCTGAAGCTTTCTTT
>TRBV5-5|TRBJ2-2|-|-|15
CASSLGLERTGELFF
TGTGCCAGCAGCTTGGGACTAGAGAGGACCGGGGAGCTGTTTTTT
>TRBV4-1|TRBJ1-1|-|-|15
CASSHDSTANTEAFF
TGCGCCAGCAGCCACGACTCGACAGCGAACACTGAAGCTTTCTTT
>TRBV6-1|TRBJ2-7|few|TRBD2|14
CASRSREGPYEQYF
TGTGCCAGCCGTTCGAGGGAGGGCCCTTACGAGCAGTACTTC
>TRBV5-1|TRBJ2-7|-|-|14
CASSLGGIGHEQYF
TGCGCCAGCAGCTTAGGGGGAATCGGCCACGAGCAGTACTTC
>TRBV7-2|TRBJ2-5|once|TRBD2|12
CASSSSGTREYF
TGTGCCAGCAGCTCGAGCGGGACTCGAGAGTACTTC
>TRBV9|TRBJ2-2|-|TRBD2|17
CASSARLAGGNTGELFF
TGTGCCAGCAGCGCCCGACTAGCGGGAGGTAACACCGGGGAGCTGTTTTTT
>TRBV5-4|TRBJ2-1|-|TRBD2|17
CASSLEGLAGPRDEQFF
TGTGCCAGCAGCTTGGAGGGACTAGCGGGACCGCGCGATGAGCAGTTCTTC
>TRBV7-9|TRBJ2-7|-|TRBD2|13
CASSNGLAREQYF
TGTGCCAGCAGCAACGGACTAGCTCGCGAGCAGTACTTC
>TRBV9|TRBJ2-3|-|-|14
CASSAGLPTDTQYF
TGTGCCAGCAGCGCGGGACTCCCCACAGATACGCAGTATTTT
>TRBV11-2|TRBJ2-7|-|-|16
CASSLNPAKGVHEQYF
TGTGCCAGCAGCTTAAATCCCGCCAAGGGGGTCCACGAGCAGTACTTC
>TRBV25-1|TRBJ2-2|-|TRBD1|13
CASSGQGAGELFF
TGTGCCAGCAGTGGACAGGGGGCCGGGGAGCTGTTTTTT
>TRBV5-1|TRBJ1-1|once|-|16
CASSQTPGATNTEAFF
TGCGCCAGCAGCCAAACTCCAGGGGCAACGAACACTGAAGCTTTCTTT
>TRBV5-6|TRBJ2-1|medium-sized|TRBD2|15
CASSRGGRSYNEQFF
TGTGCCAGCAGCCGGGGCGGGAGGTCCTACAATGAGCAGTTCTTC
>TRBV5-4|TRBJ2-5|-|-|13
CASSLASVETQYF
TGTGCCAGCAGCTTGGCTTCCGTGGAGACCCAGTACTTC